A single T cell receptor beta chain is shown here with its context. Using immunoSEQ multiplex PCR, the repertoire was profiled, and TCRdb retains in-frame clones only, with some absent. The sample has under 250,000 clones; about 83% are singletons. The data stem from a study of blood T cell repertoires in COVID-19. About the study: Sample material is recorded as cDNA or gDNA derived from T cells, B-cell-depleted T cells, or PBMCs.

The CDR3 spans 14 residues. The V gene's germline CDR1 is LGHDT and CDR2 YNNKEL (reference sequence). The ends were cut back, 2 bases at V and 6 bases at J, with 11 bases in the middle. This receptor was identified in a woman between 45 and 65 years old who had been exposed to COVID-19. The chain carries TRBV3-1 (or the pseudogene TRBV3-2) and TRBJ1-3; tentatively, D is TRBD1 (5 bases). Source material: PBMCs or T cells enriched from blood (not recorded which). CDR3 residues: CASSQKGAVNTIYF. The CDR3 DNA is TGTGCCAGCAGCCAAAAAGGGGCAGTAAACACCATATATTTT.